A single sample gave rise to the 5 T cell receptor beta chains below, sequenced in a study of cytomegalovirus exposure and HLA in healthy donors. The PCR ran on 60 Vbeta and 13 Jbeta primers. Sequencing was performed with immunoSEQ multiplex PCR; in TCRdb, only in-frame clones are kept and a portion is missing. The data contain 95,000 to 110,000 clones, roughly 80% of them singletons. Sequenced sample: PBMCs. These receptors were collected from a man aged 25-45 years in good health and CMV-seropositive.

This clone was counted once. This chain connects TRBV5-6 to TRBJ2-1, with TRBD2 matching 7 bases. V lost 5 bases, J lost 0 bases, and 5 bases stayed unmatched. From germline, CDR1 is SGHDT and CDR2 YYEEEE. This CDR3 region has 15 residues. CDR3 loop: CASRPWTSSYNEQFF. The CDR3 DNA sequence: TGTGCCAGCAGACCATGGACTAGCTCCTACAATGAGCAGTTCTTC.

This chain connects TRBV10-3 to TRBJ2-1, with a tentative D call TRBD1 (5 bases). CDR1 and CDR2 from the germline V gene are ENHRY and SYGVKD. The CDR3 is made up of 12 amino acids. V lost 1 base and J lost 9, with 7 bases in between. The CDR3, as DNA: TGTGCCATCAGTGAGTTAGGGGCTGAGCAGTTCTTC. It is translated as CAISELGAEQFF.

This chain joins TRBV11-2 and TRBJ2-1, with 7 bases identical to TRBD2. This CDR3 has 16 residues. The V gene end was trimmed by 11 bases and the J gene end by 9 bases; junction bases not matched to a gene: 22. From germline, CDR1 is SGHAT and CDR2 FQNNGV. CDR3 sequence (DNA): TGTGCCGCACACAGTAAAAGTGCCCCTGGGGGGGGTGAGCAGTTCTTC. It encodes CAAHSKSAPGGGEQFF.

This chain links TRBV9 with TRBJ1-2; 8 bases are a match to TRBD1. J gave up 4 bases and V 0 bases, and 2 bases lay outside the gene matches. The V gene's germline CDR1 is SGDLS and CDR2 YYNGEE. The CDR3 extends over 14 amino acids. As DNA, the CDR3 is TGTGCCAGCAGCGTAGTGGACAGGGTCTATGGCTACACCTTC. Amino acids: CASSVVDRVYGYTF.

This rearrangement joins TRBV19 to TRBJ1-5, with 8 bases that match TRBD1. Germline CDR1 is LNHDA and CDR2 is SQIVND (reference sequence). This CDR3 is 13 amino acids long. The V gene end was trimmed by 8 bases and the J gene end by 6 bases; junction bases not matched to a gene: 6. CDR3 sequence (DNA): TGTGCCAGTGGTTCAGGGGGCCCTCAGCCCCAGCATTTT. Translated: CASGSGGPQPQHF. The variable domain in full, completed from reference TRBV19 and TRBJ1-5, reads DGGITQSPKYLFRKEGQNVTLSCEQNLNHDAMYWYRQDPGQGLRLIYYSQIVNDFQKGDIAEGYSVSREKKESFPLTVTSAQKNPTAFYLCASGSGGPQPQHFGDGTRLSIL.